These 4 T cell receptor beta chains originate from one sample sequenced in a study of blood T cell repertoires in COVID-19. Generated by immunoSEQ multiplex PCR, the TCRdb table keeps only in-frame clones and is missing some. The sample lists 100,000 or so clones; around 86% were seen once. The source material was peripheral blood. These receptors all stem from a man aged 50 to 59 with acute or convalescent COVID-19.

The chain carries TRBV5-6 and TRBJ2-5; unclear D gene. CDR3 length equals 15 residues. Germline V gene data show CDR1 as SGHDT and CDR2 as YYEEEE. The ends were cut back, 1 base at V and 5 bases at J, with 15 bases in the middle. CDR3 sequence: CASSLIDQWAETQYF. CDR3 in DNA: TGTGCCAGCAGCTTGATTGACCAGTGGGCCGAGACCCAGTACTTC.

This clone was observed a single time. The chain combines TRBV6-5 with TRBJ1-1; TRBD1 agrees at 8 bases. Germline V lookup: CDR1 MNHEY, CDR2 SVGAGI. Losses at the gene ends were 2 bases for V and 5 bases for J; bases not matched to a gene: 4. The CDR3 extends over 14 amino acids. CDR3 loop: CASSYNTGGTEAFF. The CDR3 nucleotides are TGTGCCAGCAGTTACAACACAGGGGGAACTGAAGCTTTCTTT.

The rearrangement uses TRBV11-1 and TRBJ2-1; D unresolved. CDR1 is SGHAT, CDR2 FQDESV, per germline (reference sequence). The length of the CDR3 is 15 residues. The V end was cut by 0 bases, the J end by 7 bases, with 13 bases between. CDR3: CASSLAPNSRNEQFF. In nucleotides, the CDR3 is TGTGCCAGCAGCTTAGCGCCGAATAGCAGAAATGAGCAGTTCTTC.

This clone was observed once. CDR3 coding DNA: TGTGCCAGCTCACCCCAAGCGGGAGGGCAGGGGGAGCAGTTCTTC. Protein product: CASSPQAGGQGEQFF. The chain links TRBV18 to TRBJ2-1, with 10 bases that match TRBD2. The CDR3 has 15 residues. The V and J ends lost 3 bases and 10 bases, in that order; junction bases with no gene match: 9. Germline-derived CDR1 and CDR2 are KGHSH and LQKENI.